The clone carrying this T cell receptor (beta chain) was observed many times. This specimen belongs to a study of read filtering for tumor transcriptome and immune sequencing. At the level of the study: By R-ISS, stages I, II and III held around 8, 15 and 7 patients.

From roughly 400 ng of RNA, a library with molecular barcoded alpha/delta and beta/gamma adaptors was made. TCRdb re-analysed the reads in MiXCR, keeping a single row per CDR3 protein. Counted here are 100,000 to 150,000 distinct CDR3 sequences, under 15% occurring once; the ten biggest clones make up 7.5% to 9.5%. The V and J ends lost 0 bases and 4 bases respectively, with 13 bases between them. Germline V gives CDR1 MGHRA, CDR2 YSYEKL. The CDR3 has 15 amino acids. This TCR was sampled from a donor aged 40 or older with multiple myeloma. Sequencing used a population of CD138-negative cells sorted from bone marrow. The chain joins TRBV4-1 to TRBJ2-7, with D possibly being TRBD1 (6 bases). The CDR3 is CASSQEDRKVYEQYF. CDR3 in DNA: TGCGCCAGCAGCCAAGAAGACAGGAAGGTGTACGAGCAGTACTTC.